Presented here are 27 T cell receptor beta chains from one specimen sequenced in a study of beta chain features in type 1 diabetes. Study-wide results and caveats: When Type 1 diabetes patients were examined, their TCRB CDR3s proved moderately but significantly shorter in all four CD4+ subsets.

Expressed TCRB transcripts got sequenced, as all isolated RNA was reverse transcribed. This table comes from immunoSEQ multiplex PCR, and its TCRdb copy is limited to in-frame clones, with some not included. The sample has a few hundred thousand clones, about a sixth seen once. Their antigens are not known. Specimen: naive CD4+ T cells from blood. The source of these receptors is a man younger than 40 with type 1 diabetes.

The chain carries TRBV7-9 and TRBJ2-7; the match to TRBD2 covers 7 bases. There are 14 residues in the CDR3. The germline V gene has CDR1 SEHNR and CDR2 FQNEAQ (reference sequence). V dropped 5 bases and J dropped 2; count of bases not matched to a gene: 6. The CDR3 bases are TGTGCCAGCAGCGTCACTAGCGCGACCTACGAGCAGTACTTC. Translation gives CASSVTSATYEQYF.

The table lists this clone with a few counts. Other DNA sequences of this sample code for an identical CDR3. This chain uses TRBV20-1 with TRBJ2-7, with D unresolved. The CDR3 totals 11 residues. Germline CDR1 is DFQATT and CDR2 is SNEGSKA (reference sequence). The germline V and J ends were trimmed by 0 bases and 4 bases, with 4 bases remaining between them. Written as DNA, the CDR3 is TGCAGTGCTAGAGACCAATACGAGCAGTACTTC. It specifies CSARDQYEQYF.

The V call is TRBV20-1, the J call TRBJ2-7, with D tentatively TRBD2 (5 bases). Germline V lookup: CDR1 DFQATT, CDR2 SNEGSKA (reference sequence). This CDR3 comprises 11 residues. Trimming left V 6 bases short and J 3 bases short, with 9 bases between. CDR3 in amino acids: CSAPEGYEQYF. As DNA, the CDR3 is TGCAGTGCGCCCGAGGGCTACGAGCAGTACTTC.

This clone has only a few counts. The CDR3 sequence: CASRTNQPQHF. CDR3 sequence (DNA): TGTGCCAGCAGAACCAATCAGCCCCAGCATTTT. The chain has TRBV2 and TRBJ1-5; no clear D. The germline CDR1 and CDR2 sequences are SNHLY and FYNNEI. This CDR3 contains 11 residues. V lost 6 bases and J lost 3, with 3 bases in between.

Of note for this clone: The same CDR3 arises from other DNA sequences in this sample as well. This chain uses TRBV29-1 with TRBJ2-7; the match to TRBD1 covers 9 bases. V was pared by 7 bases and J by 1 base, with 2 bases of the junction left unmatched. The CDR3 sequence is 12 residues long. Germline lookup yields CDR1 SQVTM and CDR2 ANQGSEA. The CDR3 spells CSGGQGSYEQYF. The DNA of the CDR3 is TGCAGCGGGGGACAGGGTTCCTACGAGCAGTACTTC.

This clone has only a few counts. V and J are TRBV27 and TRBJ2-5; D call uncertain. The V end lost 3 bases, the J end lost 2 bases, and 7 bases lay between the germline ends. Germline CDR1 and CDR2: MNHEY and SMNVEV (reference sequence). This CDR3 has 13 amino acids. The CDR3 DNA follows: TGTGCCAGCAGTTTGGTACAGCAAGAGACCCAGTACTTC. Its translation: CASSLVQQETQYF.

The chain links TRBV28 to TRBJ2-6, with D maybe TRBD1 (6 bases). Trimming took off 7 bases at V and 2 bases at J, with 9 bases between the two ends. The CDR3 loop spans 14 amino acids. The germline V gene has CDR1 MDHEN and CDR2 SYDVKM. CDR3 in amino acids: CASTRGAGANVLTF. The CDR3 DNA sequence: TGTGCCAGCACCAGGGGCGCTGGGGCCAACGTCCTGACTTTC.

The J gene is TRBJ2-5, the V gene TRBV29-1; 7 bases map to TRBD1. The J call could be wrong; TRBJ2-7 is a better fit for the DNA end. Germline values: CDR1 SQVTM, CDR2 ANQGSEA. The CDR3 has 13 residues. The CDR3 loop reads CSVVGTDNYEQYF. The CDR3 DNA reads TGCAGCGTTGTCGGGACAGATAACTACGAGCAGTACTTC.

This clone turned up a few times. The V gene is TRBV29-1, the J gene TRBJ2-5, with D perhaps TRBD2 (5 bases). The CDR3 is made up of 14 amino acids. Trimming took off 7 bases at V and 3 bases at J, with 18 bases between the two ends. The germline CDR1 and CDR2 sequences are SQVTM and ANQGSEA. This chain's CDR3 is CSAGRGSAEETQYF. The CDR3 region has the DNA TGCAGCGCCGGGCGTGGTAGCGCGGAAGAGACCCAGTACTTC.

V and J are TRBV10-3 and TRBJ1-2, with unresolved D. The CDR3 has 11 amino acids. Germline V CDR1 and CDR2: ENHRY, SYGVKD. V was trimmed by 0 bases and J by 9 bases, leaving 5 bases between them. This CDR3 reads CAISESSSYTF. The CDR3 coding sequence is TGTGCCATCAGTGAGTCCTCTAGCTACACCTTC.

This clone was counted between two and nine times. This chain connects TRBV25-1 to TRBJ2-5; D is undetermined. TRBJ2-7 explains the end of the DNA better; the J call may be wrong. The CDR3 is 13 amino acids. The germline V gene has CDR1 MGHDK and CDR2 SYGVNS. The CDR3 region has the DNA TGTGCCAGCAGACGGCAGGAGAACTACGAGCAGTACTTC. Residues: CASRRQENYEQYF.

The chain employs TRBV30 and TRBJ2-5; 9 positions agree with TRBD1. J was trimmed by 5 bases and V by 3 bases; bases with no gene match: 7. The CDR3 has 14 amino acids. Per the germline V gene, CDR1 is GTSNPN and CDR2 is SVGIG (reference sequence). The CDR3 DNA reads TGTGCCTGGAGGCGAGGGACAGGGTGGGAGACCCAGTACTTC. As protein: CAWRRGTGWETQYF.

V is TRBV4-1 and J is TRBJ2-7, with D hard to call. V lost 2 bases and J 2 bases, leaving 7 bases between the germline ends. The length of the CDR3 is 13 residues. Looked up from germline, CDR1 is MGHRA and CDR2 is YSYEKL. The CDR3 sequence is CASSQTTAYEQYF. CDR3 DNA: TGCGCCAGCAGCCAAACCACAGCCTACGAGCAGTACTTC.

The chain uses TRBV13 and TRBJ2-5; 11 bases line up with TRBD2. This CDR3 comprises 17 residues. The germline V gene has CDR1 PRHDT and CDR2 FYEKMQ (reference sequence). J gave up 0 bases and V 5 bases, and 8 bases lay outside the gene matches. The CDR3, as DNA: TGTGCCAGCAGCCCAATAGGGACTAGCGGCAACCAAGAGACCCAGTACTTC. Amino acid sequence: CASSPIGTSGNQETQYF.

The chain uses TRBV30 and TRBJ2-1; 7 bases match TRBD2. The CDR3 runs 16 residues. V lost 2 bases, J lost 8 bases, and 15 bases stayed unmatched. Per germline, CDR1 GTSNPN and CDR2 SVGIG (reference sequence). The CDR3 region is CAWSPKGSGAGDEQFF. For the CDR3, the DNA is TGTGCCTGGAGTCCGAAAGGGAGCGGGGCTGGGGATGAGCAGTTCTTC.

The CDR3 DNA follows: TGTGCGGCCGGGTCCCAAGAGACCCAGTACTTC. Translation gives CAAGSQETQYF. J is TRBJ2-5 and V is TRBV7-7; D unresolved. This CDR3 has 11 amino acids. CDR1 SSHAT and CDR2 FNYEAQ come from the germline V gene (reference sequence).

The chain is built from TRBV7-2 and TRBJ1-5; D gene unclear. V was shortened by 2 bases and J by 7 bases, with 9 bases between the two germline ends. Germline V gene data show CDR1 as SGHTA and CDR2 as FQGNSA. The CDR3 length is 13 residues. The CDR3 sequence is CASSLFRSQPQHF. The CDR3 DNA follows: TGTGCCAGCAGCTTATTTAGGTCCCAGCCCCAGCATTTT.

The chain uses TRBV7-9 and TRBJ2-1; 12 positions match TRBD2. The CDR3 is made up of 14 amino acids. Germline values: CDR1 SEHNR, CDR2 FQNEAQ (reference sequence). J was trimmed by 7 bases and V by 7 bases; bases with no gene match: 5. CDR3 in amino acids: CASNLLAGGNEQFF. The CDR3 bases are TGTGCCAGCAATCTCCTAGCGGGAGGGAATGAGCAGTTCTTC.

This clone was observed a few times. V is TRBV30 and J is TRBJ2-7; no firm D call. Germline V gene lookup returns CDR1 GTSNPN and CDR2 SVGIG (reference sequence). V lost 6 bases, J lost 0 bases, and 9 bases lay in between. CDR3 length: 12 residues. CDR3: CACTLGSYEQYF. The CDR3 bases are TGTGCCTGTACGCTTGGCTCCTACGAGCAGTACTTC.

This clone turned up a few times. V is TRBV29-1 and J is TRBJ1-1, with 7 bases identical to TRBD1. The CDR3 contains 15 residues. Germline CDR1 and CDR2: SQVTM and ANQGSEA. V gave up 5 bases and J gave up 4 bases; unmatched junction bases: 13. CDR3 DNA: TGCAGCGTTAGGAGAAGTAGGCCAGGGGGCACTGAAGCTTTCTTT. This encodes CSVRRSRPGGTEAFF.

The chain links TRBV28 to TRBJ2-7; 10 nucleotides agree with TRBD2. Germline-derived CDR1 and CDR2 are MDHEN and SYDVKM. There are 15 residues in the CDR3. CDR3 DNA sequence: TGTGCAGCAGGGGTCTCTAGCGGGAGCTCCTACGAGCAGTACTTC. Translation: CAAGVSSGSSYEQYF.

This chain joins TRBV7-9 and TRBJ2-5; D uncertain. Trimming cost V 0 bases and J 1 base, with 9 bases left between them. Per the germline V gene, CDR1 is SEHNR and CDR2 is FQNEAQ (reference sequence). This CDR3 region has 15 residues. The CDR3 is CASSLASQSQETQYF. For the CDR3, the DNA is TGTGCCAGCAGCTTAGCTAGTCAGAGCCAAGAGACCCAGTACTTC.

The gene calls are TRBV7-2 and TRBJ2-5; TRBD1 is a possible D gene (6 bases). Germline V gene sequence: CDR1 SGHTA, CDR2 FQGNSA. The CDR3 sequence is 15 residues long. Deletions cut 8 bases from V and 0 bases from J, with 16 bases between. The CDR3 sequence is CASLMGAGYQETQYF. Written as DNA, the CDR3 is TGTGCCAGCCTAATGGGGGCAGGTTACCAAGAGACCCAGTACTTC.

This chain connects TRBV11-2 to TRBJ2-2; D uncertain. Trimming took 6 bases from V and 6 from J, leaving 11 bases between them. This CDR3 has 13 amino acids. Germline lookup yields CDR1 SGHAT and CDR2 FQNNGV. CDR3 residues: CASSLMVPGELFF. The DNA of the CDR3 is TGTGCCAGCAGTTTGATGGTACCCGGGGAGCTGTTTTTT.

The gene calls are TRBV30 and TRBJ1-2; D ambiguous. V lost 0 bases and J lost 7, with 6 bases in between. The germline gives CDR1 GTSNPN, CDR2 SVGIG (reference sequence). The CDR3 totals 11 residues. CDR3 in amino acids: CAWSVMGGYTF. The DNA for the CDR3 is TGTGCCTGGAGTGTAATGGGTGGCTACACCTTC. Supplemented by reference TRBV30 and TRBJ1-2, the full variable domain reads SQTIHQWPATLVQPVGSPLSLECTVEGTSNPNLYWYRQAAGRGLQLLFYSVGIGQISSEVPQNLSASRPQDRQFILSSKKLLLSDSGFYLCAWSVMGGYTFGSGTRLTVV.

This clone showed up just once. As DNA, the CDR3 is TGTGCCAGCAGCCAAAGATGGGAGACCCAGTACTTC. It translates to CASSQRWETQYF. The chain carries TRBV7-9 and TRBJ2-5; D ambiguous. This CDR3 spans 12 amino acids. V was clipped by 5 bases and J by 5 bases, with 9 bases between them. Germline values: CDR1 SEHNR, CDR2 FQNEAQ (reference sequence).

The chain carries TRBV7-9 and TRBJ2-1, with 7 bases aligning to TRBD1. J gave up 5 bases and V 5 bases, and 9 bases lay outside the gene matches. The CDR3 length is 15 residues. Per the germline V gene, CDR1 is SEHNR and CDR2 is FQNEAQ (reference sequence). As DNA, the CDR3 is TGTGCCAGCAGCCCAGGGGGACAAACCCACAATGAGCAGTTCTTC. Its protein is CASSPGGQTHNEQFF.